Given below is one T cell receptor (beta chain) in context. The target antigen is unknown. Constant-segment primers were used for 5'RACE, and the resulting TCR alpha and TCR beta cDNA libraries carried sample barcodes and UMIs. TCRdb passed the 5' RACE reads through MiXCR, listing each CDR3 protein once. The table lists 150,000 or so distinct CDR3 sequences, roughly 10% of them singletons. These data come from a study of T-cell memory formation after mild COVID-19. Study summary: The TCR clusters were mostly specific to one donor.

General study findings and limits: Among clones contracting day 15 to 85, CD4/CD8 was balanced, whereas later expanders leaned CD4+. Pre-infection memory held some responding clones, suggesting pre-existing cross-reactive T cells responded.

The sequence came from a man aged 18 to 35 who had mild COVID-19 (a few samples of this study predate the infection). Cell type and time point are not known. Source material: PBMCs or a T cell subset sorted from them (not recorded which).

The CDR3 spells CSAPQTSGGTQFF. As DNA, the CDR3 is TGCAGTGCACCACAGACTAGCGGGGGCACGCAGTTCTTC. V usage is TRBV20-1 and J usage is TRBJ2-1; 12 positions match TRBD2. The length of the CDR3 is 13 residues. Germline V lookup: CDR1 DFQATT, CDR2 SNEGSKA (reference sequence). Unmatched junction bases numbered 9, after V lost 6 bases and J lost 12 bases.